Listed here is a single T cell receptor (beta chain). The CDR3 is 20 amino acids. Germline lookup yields CDR1 SGHRS and CDR2 YFSETQ. The junction had 15 bases not matched to a gene; V was cut back by 3 bases and J by 3 bases. Participant reports of clinical history set cohort assignment. A PCR-confirmed or clinician-diagnosed COVID-19 case had contacted exposed participants within 2 weeks of entry. This record belongs to a study of blood T cell repertoires in COVID-19. About the research overall: There were acute and convalescent COVID-19 samples, and they came from the United States, Italy and Spain. PBMCs, B-cell-depleted T cells, or T cells were the source of the cDNA or gDNA that made up the material.

Measured with immunoSEQ multiplex PCR; TCRdb has only the in-frame clones, and not every one. The repertoire holds fewer than 400,000 clones, with around 84% as singletons. V usage is TRBV5-1 and J usage is TRBJ1-6, with 10 bases identical to TRBD1. This sequence originates from a woman under 40 who had been exposed to COVID-19. Sequencing used PBMCs or T cells enriched from blood (not recorded which). The DNA of the CDR3 is TGCGCCAGCAGCTCAGTCGGATCCGGGACAGGGGACTACTATAATTCACCCCTCCACTTT. Residues: CASSSVGSGTGDYYNSPLHF.